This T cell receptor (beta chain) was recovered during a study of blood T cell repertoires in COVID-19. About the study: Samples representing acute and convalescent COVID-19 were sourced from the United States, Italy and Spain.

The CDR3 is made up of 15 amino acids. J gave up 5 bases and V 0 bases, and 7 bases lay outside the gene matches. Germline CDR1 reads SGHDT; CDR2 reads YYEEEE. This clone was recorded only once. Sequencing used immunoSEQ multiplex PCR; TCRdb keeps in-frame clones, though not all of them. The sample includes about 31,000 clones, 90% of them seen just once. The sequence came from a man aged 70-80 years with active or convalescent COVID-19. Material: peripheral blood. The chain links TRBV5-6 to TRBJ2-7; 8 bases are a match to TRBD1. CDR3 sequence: CASSLGQGRRNEQYF. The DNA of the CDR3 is TGTGCCAGCAGCTTGGGACAGGGGCGTAGAAACGAGCAGTACTTC.